These 20 T cell receptor beta chains came from one sample sequenced in a study of PD-1 blockade in classical Hodgkin lymphoma. TCRdb keeps only in-frame clones here, not all; method: immunoSEQ multiplex PCR. The sample consists of around 46,000 clones, 90% of them appearing once. Documented time point: cycle 4 day 1 (C4D1), after six to seven weeks of nivolumab. Each of the patients experienced relapse following autologous stem cell transplantation, and their brentuximab vedotin exposure differed. This specimen consisted of peripheral blood mononuclear cells (PBMCs), obtained before the fourth cycle of nivolumab. The receptors come from a human donor with classical Hodgkin lymphoma.

The gene calls are TRBV30 and TRBJ1-3; D possibly corresponds to TRBD1 (5 bases). V was trimmed by 1 base and J by 6 bases, leaving 10 bases between them. Germline CDR1 GTSNPN, CDR2 SVGIG (reference sequence). The CDR3 spans 13 residues. DNA of the CDR3: TGTGCCTGGAGTGAGGGGTTGACAAACACCATATATTTT. It is translated as CAWSEGLTNTIYF.

The chain couples TRBV7-9 to TRBJ2-7; the D is unclear. Germline loops: CDR1 SEHNR, CDR2 FQNEAQ (reference sequence). The CDR3 covers 11 residues. V lost 1 base and J 6 bases, leaving 4 bases between the germline ends. The CDR3 loop reads CASSLGVEQYF. For the CDR3, the DNA is TGTGCCAGCAGCTTAGGTGTCGAGCAGTACTTC.

The chain carries TRBV11-2 and TRBJ2-5; TRBD2 is a possible D gene (5 bases). Germline assignment: CDR1 SGHAT and CDR2 FQNNGV. This CDR3 is built from 15 residues. V was trimmed by 6 bases and J by 5 bases, leaving 19 bases between them. This CDR3 is CASRSAGLGGETQYF. CDR3 in DNA: TGTGCCAGCAGGTCCGCTGGGCTAGGCGGGGAGACCCAGTACTTC.

The chain uses TRBV6-5 and TRBJ1-2; D remains unclear. Germline assignment: CDR1 MNHEY and CDR2 SVGAGI. The CDR3 consists of 13 residues. The ends were cut back, 4 bases at V and 6 bases at J, with 12 bases in the middle. CDR3: CASSSTRLDGYTF. CDR3 DNA sequence: TGTGCCAGCAGTTCGACCCGTTTGGATGGCTACACCTTC.

V is TRBV5-1 and J is TRBJ1-5; 10 nucleotides align to TRBD1. The germline V gene has CDR1 SGHRS and CDR2 YFSETQ. Trimming removed 2 bases from V and 7 bases from J; junction bases left unmatched: 6. The CDR3 is 15 amino acids. CDR3 sequence reads: CASSLSGQGDQPQHF. CDR3 nucleotide sequence: TGCGCCAGCAGCTTAAGTGGACAGGGGGACCAGCCCCAGCATTTT.

The chain carries TRBV2 and TRBJ2-7; TRBD1 might be the D (5 bases). The CDR3 runs to 14 residues. Deletions cut 7 bases from V and 3 bases from J, with 16 bases between. Germline V lookup: CDR1 SNHLY, CDR2 FYNNEI. CDR3 amino acids: CASNIQEKRYEQYF. The CDR3 nucleotides read TGTGCCAGCAATATACAGGAGAAGCGCTACGAGCAGTACTTC. Full variable domain (missing parts from reference TRBV2 and TRBJ2-7): EPEVTQTPSHQVTQMGQEVILRCVPISNHLYFYWYRQILGQKVEFLVSFYNNEISEKSEIFDDQFSVERPDGSNFTLKIRSTKLEDSAMYFCASNIQEKRYEQYFGPGTRLTVT.

This rearrangement joins TRBV29-1 to TRBJ2-1, with 10 bases matching TRBD2. CDR3 length equals 14 residues. Germline CDR1 is SQVTM and CDR2 is ANQGSEA. Trimming cost V 7 bases and J 0 bases; bases outside gene matches: 3. CDR3 loop: CSAASGSSYNEQFF. Written as DNA, the CDR3 is TGCAGCGCTGCTAGCGGGAGCTCCTACAATGAGCAGTTCTTC.

The rearrangement joins TRBV29-1 to TRBJ2-5, with 11 bases lining up with TRBD2. V lost 8 bases and J lost 5; bases outside the gene matches: 10. Germline CDR1 reads SQVTM; CDR2 reads ANQGSEA. This CDR3 is 14 amino acids long. CDR3 residues: CSSLIAGGLETQYF. In DNA, the CDR3 is TGCAGCTCTCTAATAGCGGGAGGGCTTGAGACCCAGTACTTC.

This clone was detected only once. The chain links TRBV6-1 to TRBJ2-5; D not certain. Near its end, the DNA agrees better with TRBJ2-7, so the J call may be wrong. The V gene's germline CDR1 is MNHNS and CDR2 SASEGT. The CDR3 runs 15 residues. The CDR3 spells CASSGTPASSYEQYF. In DNA form, the CDR3 reads TGTGCCAGCAGTGGGACGCCAGCCTCTTCCTACGAGCAGTACTTC.

The chain couples TRBV19 to TRBJ1-2, with a possible D match to TRBD1 (6 bases). CDR1 and CDR2 (germline): LNHDA, SQIVND (reference sequence). The CDR3 spans 13 residues. Trimming cost V 7 bases and J 8 bases, with 17 bases left between them. The CDR3 loop is CASNPLGGNGYTF. CDR3 nucleotide sequence: TGTGCCAGTAATCCTTTGGGGGGCAACGGCTACACCTTC.

This chain connects TRBV13 to TRBJ2-2; TRBD1 matches at 8 bases. The length of the CDR3 is 14 residues. The J segment lost 6 bases and the V segment lost 5 bases, leaving 5 bases of the junction unmatched. The germline V gene encodes CDR1 PRHDT and CDR2 FYEKMQ (reference sequence). CDR3 nucleotide sequence: TGTGCCAGCAGCCATGGACAGGGCCCCGGGGAGCTGTTTTTT. As protein: CASSHGQGPGELFF.

The V gene is TRBV19, the J gene TRBJ1-2; 7 bases map to TRBD1. CDR1 and CDR2 (germline): LNHDA, SQIVND (reference sequence). The trim removed 3 bases at V and 6 bases at J, leaving 16 bases unmatched. The CDR3 length is 17 residues. The CDR3 bases are TGTGCCAGTAGTATTTTGGCAGGGGGGGTTGCCAGAAATGGCTACACCTTC. This translates into CASSILAGGVARNGYTF.

V and J are TRBV5-4 and TRBJ2-1; TRBD2 is a possible D gene (6 bases). V was clipped by 4 bases and J by 4 bases, with 12 bases between them. CDR3 length: 14 residues. Germline CDR1 is SGHNT and CDR2 is YYREEE (reference sequence). The CDR3 loop reads CASSRQGGYNEQFF. Here the CDR3 DNA reads TGTGCCAGCAGCCGCCAGGGAGGTTACAATGAGCAGTTCTTC.

The V gene is TRBV7-9, the J gene TRBJ2-3; D is unclear. Germline V lookup: CDR1 SEHNR, CDR2 FQNEAQ (reference sequence). The ends were cut back, 10 bases at V and 2 bases at J, with 16 bases in the middle. The CDR3 is 14 amino acids. The CDR3 protein is CAILFLDFTDTQYF. For the CDR3, the DNA is TGTGCCATACTTTTTCTCGATTTCACAGATACGCAGTATTTT.

V usage is TRBV25-1 and J usage is TRBJ2-3, with D perhaps matching TRBD2 (5 bases). Germline V gene sequence: CDR1 MGHDK, CDR2 SYGVNS. Trimming stripped 2 bases from V and 5 bases from J, with 20 bases between. The CDR3 length is 17 residues. The CDR3 region has the DNA TGTGCCAGCAGTGAACACGGCGGACGGGGTGCTAAAGATACGCAGTATTTT. It is translated as CASSEHGGRGAKDTQYF.

This chain connects TRBV5-8 to TRBJ1-2; D not resolved. The germline V gene has CDR1 SGHTS and CDR2 YDEGEE. The CDR3 contains 14 residues. V was clipped by 0 bases and J by 4 bases, with 10 bases between them. CDR3 amino acids: CASSLAGYGYGYTF. Here the CDR3 DNA reads TGTGCCAGCAGCTTGGCCGGTTACGGCTATGGCTACACCTTC.

The chain links TRBV2 to TRBJ1-1; D is unclear. V lost 4 bases and J 8 bases, leaving 5 bases between the germline ends. CDR1 is SNHLY and CDR2 is FYNNEI in the germline V gene. CDR3 length equals 10 residues. In DNA form, the CDR3 reads TGTGCCAGCAGTGTGAGAGAAGCTTTCTTT. This encodes CASSVREAFF.

In its sample, this clone is medium-sized. The chain links TRBV25-1 to TRBJ2-7; D perhaps matches TRBD1 (6 bases). This CDR3 region has 13 residues. V was pared by 7 bases and J by 2 bases, with 12 bases between. Germline V gives CDR1 MGHDK, CDR2 SYGVNS. CDR3 residues: CASKRGSAYEQYF. In DNA form, the CDR3 reads TGTGCCAGCAAAAGGGGGAGTGCCTACGAGCAGTACTTC.

The chain couples TRBV27 to TRBJ2-1; a weak D match, TRBD2 (6 bases). V lost 4 bases and J lost 9, with 19 bases in between. Germline V lookup: CDR1 MNHEY, CDR2 SMNVEV (reference sequence). CDR3 length: 15 residues. The CDR3 coding sequence is TGTGCCAGCAGTTCCCCCCCGACTAGTATAGCTGAGCAGTTCTTC. Its protein is CASSSPPTSIAEQFF.

The gene calls are TRBV6-5 and TRBJ2-3, with D possibly being TRBD1 (6 bases). CDR3 length: 14 residues. V lost 0 bases, J lost 3 bases, and 7 bases lay in between. The V gene's germline CDR1 is MNHEY and CDR2 SVGAGI. In nucleotides, the CDR3 is TGTGCCAGCAGTTACTCGCAGGGGACAGATACGCAGTATTTT. Encoded protein: CASSYSQGTDTQYF.